This TCR beta chain was documented in a study of beta chain features in type 1 diabetes. Study results and limitations: Researchers report that Type 1 diabetes patients had moderately but significantly shorter TCRB CDR3s across all four CD4+ subsets. Comparison showed that naive, central memory and Treg TCRB repertoires appeared more similar among patients than among healthy donors.

Germline V gene lookup returns CDR1 SGHTA and CDR2 FQGTGA. V was cut by 1 base and J by 6 bases, with 9 bases left in between. This CDR3 comprises 13 residues. A sort by CD45RO/CCR7/CD25/CD127/CD95/CD27 yielded CD4+ naive, central memory, regulatory and stem cell-like memory cells. TCRB transcripts that were expressed got sequenced, as all of the isolated RNA had been reverse transcribed. TCRdb's table, derived via immunoSEQ multiplex PCR, lists solely in-frame clones and lacks some. The repertoire holds hundreds of thousands of clones, with over 10% as singletons. A word on this clone: Its specificity is not known.

The chain joins TRBV7-3 to TRBJ1-2, with D maybe TRBD1 (6 bases). Sequencing was done on a sample of naive CD4+ T cells from blood. This receptor was obtained from a man aged 18 to 30 with type 1 diabetes. This CDR3 is CASSLRQGNGYTF. DNA for the CDR3: TGTGCCAGCAGCTTAAGGCAGGGGAATGGCTACACCTTC.